A selection of T cell receptor beta chains follows, all from one sample in a study of identical twins' blood T cells. TCRdb processed the 5' RACE reads anew with MiXCR; each CDR3 protein has one entry. This table has 300,000 to 450,000 distinct CDR3 sequences, approximately 30% appearing once. The specimen was PBMCs. Receptors originate from a woman aged 18-49 years in good health. CDR3s include the opening cysteine and the closing phenylalanine or tryptophan.

v_call cdr3_aa
TRBV6-4 CASTRQGGGGYTF
TRBV29-1 CSVDSAFF
TRBV12-3/TRBV12-4 CASSFSSENTGELFF
TRBV20-1 CSARDLAGTEAFF
TRBV6-2/TRBV6-3 CASLRGYPGNTIYF
TRBV2 CASRGEETQYF
TRBV9 CASSRQVNSGANVLTF
TRBV6-5 CASSLGQFHQPQHF
TRBV20-1 CSAPGGEGYGYTF
TRBV11-2 CASSLTPQGAGYTF
TRBV20-1 CSAQETPEGNQPQHF
TRBV29-1 CSVESVAGPNTGELFF
TRBV7-9 CTSSVEGYEQYF
TRBV3-1 CASSQEWQGKSNCYTF
TRBV20-1 CSARRDYNEQFF
TRBV9 CASSASGTGYNEQYF
TRBV6-2/TRBV6-3 CASRDGLADDYEQYF
TRBV4-3 CASSQDPDSPLHF
TRBV18 CASSPPIWDYTGELFF
TRBV9 CASSVGSLRYEQYF
TRBV19 CASSMTYRDSPLHF
TRBV12-3/TRBV12-4 CASSKGQEAFF
TRBV29-1 CSVVGFREGEIYEQYF